A selection of T cell receptor beta chains follows, all from one sample in a study of CD8 T cells in Susac syndrome. One entry per CDR3 protein, called by TCRdb with MiXCR from the immunoSEQ multiplex PCR reads. Of about 53,000 distinct CDR3 sequences in the sample, approximately 95% were seen once. Sequencing was performed on CD8+ T cells from PBMCs. The receptor source for this set is a human donor with Susac syndrome. CDR3s include the opening cysteine and the closing phenylalanine or tryptophan. The order of the fields is J gene, V gene, D gene, clone size, CDR3 protein, CDR3 DNA. A D gene is named only where the DNA matches it firmly. Clone size, where shown, is once, few, many, or a class for clones that have expanded.

TRBJ2-7 | TRBV4-1 | TRBD1 | - | CASGQGRGEQYF | TGCGCCAGCGGACAGGGTAGAGGAGAGCAGTACTTC
TRBJ2-2 | TRBV12-5 | - | - | CASGLTGELFF | TGTGCTAGTGGTTTGACCGGGGAGCTGTTTTTT
TRBJ1-5 | TRBV4-1 | - | few | CASSQEGYQPQHF | TGCGCCAGCAGCCAAGAAGGGTATCAGCCCCAGCATTTT
TRBJ1-2 | TRBV20-1 | TRBD1 | - | CSARDVAGGKSNYGYTF | TGCAGTGCTAGAGATGTGGCAGGGGGGAAATCTAACTATGGCTACACCTTC
TRBJ1-2 | TRBV29-1 | - | - | CSVGGGQGGTGYTF | TGCAGCGTGGGGGGTGGGCAGGGAGGAACTGGCTACACCTTC
TRBJ1-5 | TRBV30 | - | once | CACGVVGGSQPQHF | TGTGCCTGCGGGGTGGTGGGGGGTAGTCAGCCCCAGCATTTT
TRBJ2-7 | TRBV12-3/TRBV12-4 | TRBD1 | - | CASSLSPGTGHEQYF | TGTGCCAGCAGTTTAAGTCCCGGGACAGGGCACGAGCAGTACTTC
TRBJ1-5 | TRBV6-2/TRBV6-3 | - | - | CATKLANQPQHF | TGTGCCACCAAACTCGCTAATCAGCCCCAGCATTTT
TRBJ2-7 | TRBV30 | - | once | CAWSLHRGYEQYF | TGTGCCTGGAGTTTGCACAGAGGCTACGAGCAGTACTTC
TRBJ2-3 | TRBV9 | - | - | CASSVGGASNTQYF | TGTGCCAGCAGCGTAGGAGGCGCCTCGAATACGCAGTATTTT
TRBJ1-5 | TRBV6-5 | - | - | CASSFRDGNQPQHF | TGTGCCAGCAGTTTCCGGGACGGTAATCAGCCCCAGCATTTT
TRBJ1-1 | TRBV25-1 | TRBD1 | - | CASTWDRNTEAFF | TGTGCCAGCACGTGGGACAGGAACACTGAAGCTTTCTTT
TRBJ2-5 | TRBV7-9 | - | - | CASSSPREAETQYF | TGTGCCAGCAGCTCCCCTCGTGAGGCCGAGACCCAGTACTTC
TRBJ1-2 | TRBV12-3/TRBV12-4 | TRBD1 | - | CASSLRQGRYGYTF | TGTGCCAGCAGTCTCCGACAGGGGCGGTATGGCTACACCTTC
TRBJ2-7 | TRBV25-1 | TRBD1 | - | CASSEVVGQAYEQYF | TGTGCCAGCAGTGAAGTAGTCGGACAGGCCTACGAGCAGTACTTC
TRBJ2-7 | TRBV2 | - | - | CASSETEQYF | TGTGCCAGCAGTGAGACCGAGCAGTACTTC
TRBJ1-1 | TRBV11-2 | - | - | CASSLDMNTEAFF | TGTGCCAGCAGCTTAGACATGAACACTGAAGCTTTCTTT
TRBJ2-5 | TRBV4-1 | - | few | CASSDGGGETQYF | TGCGCCAGCAGCGACGGAGGAGGGGAGACCCAGTACTTC